This TCR beta chain comes out of a study of cytomegalovirus exposure and HLA in healthy donors. About the research overall: As released early, the data held 70 million to 95 million unique TCRs from HLA-typed donors. Study observations and caveats: Rare TCR sequences predominated, though certain public TCRs were found in many donors.

PCR primers comprised 60 Vbeta and 13 Jbeta primers. The table came from immunoSEQ multiplex PCR; TCRdb's copy has only in-frame clones and leaves some out. Of fewer than 150,000 clones in the sample, roughly 80% were seen once. This CDR3 is built from 15 residues. Germline assignment: CDR1 MNHEY and CDR2 SMNVEV (reference sequence). The J segment lost 3 bases and the V segment lost 2 bases, leaving 7 bases of the junction unmatched. On this clone: Its antigen is as yet unknown.

This clonotype was sampled from a female donor in good health and CMV-seropositive. The chain uses TRBV27 and TRBJ2-7; TRBD1 matches 7 bases. Source material: PBMCs. The CDR3 region is CASSLTAGGDYEQYF. CDR3 in DNA: TGTGCCAGCAGTTTAACTGCAGGGGGAGACTACGAGCAGTACTTC.